Presented here are 9 T cell receptor beta chains from one specimen sequenced in a study of T cell clones after liver transplantation. Profiling relied on immunoSEQ multiplex PCR, and the TCRdb table lists in-frame clones only, not all of them. Seen here are tens of thousands of clones, 70% to 75% observed once, and the top ten hold around 9.1%. The sequencing here drew on CD4+ T cells from blood, taken at the 22-month timepoint. The receptors here all came from a human patient who received a liver transplant. Some T cells may originate from the graft donor.

This chain connects TRBV6-1 to TRBJ1-2; no reliable D call. Germline CDR1 MNHNS, CDR2 SASEGT. Trimming removed 1 base at V and 0 bases at J, with 9 bases between. CDR3 size: 15 residues. This chain's CDR3 is CASSEGGLANYGYTF. The CDR3 coding sequence is TGTGCCAGCAGTGAAGGAGGTTTAGCTAACTATGGCTACACCTTC.

This clone occurred many times. This rearrangement joins TRBV7-2 to TRBJ2-7; 10 positions agree with TRBD1. The V gene end was trimmed by 7 bases and the J gene end by 5 bases; junction bases not matched to a gene: 11. CDR3 size: 15 residues. Looked up from germline, CDR1 is SGHTA and CDR2 is FQGNSA. CDR3 sequence reads: CASTPGQGRFNEQYF. CDR3 bases: TGTGCCAGCACCCCGGGACAGGGGAGGTTTAACGAGCAGTACTTC.

The genes are TRBV7-9 and TRBJ2-1; 9 nucleotides align to TRBD2. Germline CDR1 SEHNR, CDR2 FQNEAQ (reference sequence). Germline trimming cut 7 bases from V and 7 bases from J; bases unmatched to any gene: 14. The length of the CDR3 is 16 residues. The CDR3 coding sequence is TGTGCCAGCACGAAAGGGGCGGGGGGGGAGTTGAATGAGCAGTTCTTC. It yields the protein CASTKGAGGELNEQFF.

The V call is TRBV12-2, the J call TRBJ1-5; TRBD1 is taken as the D call from the table, unchecked against the DNA. TRBV12-2 is a recognized pseudogene. This CDR3 comprises 15 residues. In DNA, the CDR3 is TGTGCAAGTCGCTTATGGGCCGATAGCAATCAGCCCCAGCATTTT. Translating gives CASRLWADSNQPQHF.

This clone showed up many times. The rearrangement uses TRBV4-2 and TRBJ1-1; no clear D gene. This CDR3 is 11 amino acids long. Trimming cost V 11 bases and J 1 base, with 8 bases left between them. Germline CDR1 reads LGHNA; CDR2 reads YNFKEQ. The CDR3: CASTANTEAFF. The CDR3 bases are TGTGCCTCCACGGCGAACACTGAAGCTTTCTTT.

With respect to this clone: This specimen includes other DNA sequences encoding the same CDR3. V gene TRBV5-1 combines with J gene TRBJ2-3; possibly TRBD2 for D (5 bases). V lost 0 bases and J 2 bases, leaving 7 bases between the germline ends. This CDR3 spans 14 amino acids. The germline gives CDR1 SGHRS, CDR2 YFSETQ. The CDR3 DNA is TGCGCCAGCAGCTTGGCAGGACTCACAGATACGCAGTATTTT. Amino acid sequence: CASSLAGLTDTQYF.

V and J are TRBV5-1 and TRBJ2-2, with TRBD2 matching 8 bases. The CDR3 extends over 15 amino acids. CDR1 is SGHRS and CDR2 is YFSETQ in the germline V gene. V lost 0 bases, J lost 4 bases, and 2 bases stayed unmatched. CDR3 amino acids: CASSLALAGTGELFF. In DNA, the CDR3 is TGCGCCAGCAGCTTGGCGCTAGCGGGCACCGGGGAGCTGTTTTTT.

This chain joins TRBV5-1 and TRBJ2-2, with 7 bases lining up with TRBD2. Losses at the gene ends were 4 bases for V and 2 bases for J; bases not matched to a gene: 11. Germline CDR1 SGHRS, CDR2 YFSETQ. The CDR3 contains 17 residues. The CDR3 sequence: CASSRSGGLANTGELFF. DNA of the CDR3: TGCGCCAGCAGCAGGTCGGGGGGACTGGCTAACACCGGGGAGCTGTTTTTT. Full variable domain (rest looked up from reference TRBV5-1 and TRBJ2-2): KAGVTQTPRYLIKTRGQQVTLSCSPISGHRSVSWYQQTPGQGLQFLFEYFSETQRNKGNFPGRFSGRQFSNSRSEMNVSTLELGDSALYLCASSRSGGLANTGELFFGEGSRLTVL.

The V gene is TRBV30, the J gene TRBJ1-4, with D uncertain. The germline V gene encodes CDR1 GTSNPN and CDR2 SVGIG (reference sequence). V dropped 2 bases and J dropped 5 bases, with 12 bases sitting between them. This CDR3 region has 14 residues. The CDR3 DNA reads TGTGCCTGGAGTACTGGCATAAAAAATGAAAAACTGTTTTTT. Its translation is CAWSTGIKNEKLFF.